A single TCR beta chain is shown here with its context. Its matching antigen is unknown. The germline CDR1 and CDR2 sequences are SGHRS and YFSETQ. The trim removed 4 bases at V and 3 bases at J, leaving 4 bases unmatched. The CDR3 extends over 14 amino acids. Libraries were prepared by immunoSEQ multiplex PCR; TCRdb keeps only in-frame clonotypes and omits some of them. The data contain 7,400 or so clones, roughly 94% of them singletons. HIV-seronegative South African adults aged 18 years or older had newly diagnosed active tuberculosis. These data come from a study of T cells in tuberculosis. Notes on the study in general: Classification accuracy was around 85% (AUROC approximately 0.89) with the GMM-specific repertoire. Shorter CDR3-alpha in active tuberculosis partly drove smaller distances.

This receptor was obtained from an adult with tuberculosis. Sequencing input: PBMCs. This chain uses TRBV5-1 with TRBJ2-1; TRBD2 agrees at 7 bases. This CDR3 reads CASSPGGNYNEQFF. The CDR3 DNA reads as TGCGCCAGCAGCCCGGGGGGTAACTACAATGAGCAGTTCTTC. Full variable domain (rest looked up from reference TRBV5-1 and TRBJ2-1): KAGVTQTPRYLIKTRGQQVTLSCSPISGHRSVSWYQQTPGQGLQFLFEYFSETQRNKGNFPGRFSGRQFSNSRSEMNVSTLELGDSALYLCASSPGGNYNEQFFGPGTRLTVL.